This TCR beta chain comes out of a study of PD-L1 blockade in urothelial cancer (dated by TCRdb to between 2016 and 2019). At the level of the whole study: Therapy was started at some point between 2013 and 2015 for all patients, and atezolizumab 1,200 mg was administered intravenously every 3 weeks. About 85% of the 29 patients were identified as males with urothelial cancer of bladder origin, and a prior smoking history was reported by 18 of 29 patients. An ECOG performance status of 0 or 1 was recorded for the patients, and 0 to 3 prior chemotherapy regimens had been received by the patients. Blood samples were analyzed at 3 weeks after treatment start (second dose) and at 6 weeks after treatment start. Blood samples gave a median of approximately 150,000 T cells and 88,000 or so unique TCRs, with a median clonality of around 0.08. The study, an exploratory multi-omic analysis, examined somatic, immune and clinical correlates of response to PD-L1 blockade with atezolizumab in urothelial cancer. Pretreatment tumor samples and matched peripheral blood, collected serially before and after atezolizumab treatment, underwent TCR sequencing. Durable clinical benefit was defined as progression-free survival longer than 6 months, and TCR features were also tested against progression-free and overall survival. In the same patients who had TCR sequencing, pretreatment tumors also underwent whole exome sequencing and RNA sequencing. Durable clinical benefit was achieved by nine patients but not by the remaining 20. Over 28 patients had pretreatment blood TCR-seq, roughly 25 had at least one posttreatment blood collection, and roughly 25 had tumor TCR-seq.

Turning to this clone: Its target antigen remains unknown. No much larger clonotype is one base removed from it; base qualities were not supplied.

To estimate absolute template abundance from read counts, synthetic TCR analog templates were spiked into each PCR. TCRbeta CDR3 regions were amplified from genomic DNA with bias-controlled V and J gene primers using the immunoSEQ assay. Sequencing of rearranged TCRbeta segments was performed at approximately 20X coverage. In the source study's methods: Sequencing errors were corrected by clustering, and CDR3s were annotated against IMGT so that V, D and J genes could be assigned. Downstream analyses used only productive TCRbeta rearrangements and left out out-of-frame or stop-codon sequences. Clonality was computed as one minus Shannon entropy normalized by the log of the number of unique productive sequences. Clones differing between time points or between blood and tumor were identified using Fisher's exact test with Benjamini-Hochberg correction, with an adjusted p below 0.01 applied as the threshold. TCRdb obtained this table from immuneACCESS and retained in-frame rearrangements with V and J assigned. These tables miss some clones; where compared with another copy, unresolved V genes account for less than half of the shortfall, and the remainder is unexplained. The DNA gave D and trimming, while V, J and clone size come from that table. This sample comprises some 71,000 clones, approximately 84% of them detected only once. The ten biggest clones cover 15% of the sample.

Study-wide findings and limitations: Improved progression-free and overall survival was found to be associated with pretreatment peripheral blood TCR clonality below the median. Greater expansion of tumor-associated TCR clones in peripheral blood 3 weeks after the start of treatment was observed in patients with durable benefit (n ≈ 22, p = 0.022). Small sample size (n ≈ 27) and many exploratory analyses mean the results are intended to be hypothesis-generating.

Sample time point, as interpreted from the label and publication: pretreatment peripheral blood. A cohort of about 30 patients with locally advanced or metastatic urothelial carcinoma, treated at Memorial Sloan Kettering on a trial protocol, was included. Peripheral blood mononuclear cells were collected from each patient pretreatment and during treatment, giving between 1 and 8 total time points per patient. The Qiagen DNeasy Blood extraction kit was used to purify genomic DNA from total PBMCs and tumor samples. PBMCs were collected pretreatment and during treatment, and were isolated and stored as previously described. A distance of 21 bases separates the germline ends of V and J, which lose 6 bases and 4 bases respectively. The CDR3 spans 16 residues, from the cysteine through the phenylalanine. Here the CDR3 DNA is all that survives: 48 bases in frame from base 1. From the germline V gene, CDR1 is SGHRS and CDR2 is YFSETQ.

The sequence was obtained from a man aged 55 to 70 with urothelial cancer. The chain joins TRBV5-1 to TRBJ2-3, with TRBD2 perhaps the D gene, on 6 matching bases. This sample comprised PBMCs, obtained around atezolizumab (anti-PD-L1) treatment. The CDR3 protein is CASTLGSPRVSDTQYF. The DNA is as follows: TGCGCCAGCACCCTCGGGAGTCCCCGCGTTTCAGATACGCAGTATTTT.